This is a list of T cell receptor beta chains from one sample in a study of beta chain features in type 1 diabetes. Data came from immunoSEQ multiplex PCR; TCRdb stores just in-frame clones and leaves some out. The sample holds a few hundred thousand clones, roughly 9.8% seen once. The sample consisted of central memory CD4+ T cells from blood. All receptors come from a man aged 25-45 years with type 1 diabetes. Each CDR3 is given with its conserved first and last residue. The order of the fields is CDR3 protein, D gene, V gene, J gene, clone size. A D gene is named only where the DNA matches it firmly. Clone size is given for some rows only: seen once, a few or many times, or a class if the clone is expanded.

CASSQGLQETQYF	-	TRBV4-2	TRBJ2-5	few
CASAPGGARDTEAFF	-	TRBV5-4	TRBJ1-1	-
CASSQDWTAGEQFF	-	TRBV7-7	TRBJ2-1	few
CASSQERTDTQYF	-	TRBV7-2	TRBJ2-3	-
CASRTGSYEQYF	-	TRBV6-5	TRBJ2-7	-
CASSPTGTYTDTQYF	-	TRBV7-2	TRBJ2-3	few
CASSRAGNYEQYF	-	TRBV6-5	TRBJ2-7	few
CASSSTGESYEQYF	TRBD1	TRBV5-4	TRBJ2-7	many
CASSSSGASETQYF	-	TRBV11-3	TRBJ2-5	-
CASSPPGTDTQYF	-	TRBV6-6	TRBJ2-3	few
CASSQVRGETQYF	-	TRBV4-1	TRBJ2-5	-
CASSETGNQPQHF	TRBD1	TRBV6-1	TRBJ1-5	-
CASSLAGPGELFF	-	TRBV11-2	TRBJ2-2	-
CASSSIEGHPGYTF	-	TRBV7-9	TRBJ1-2	few
CASSFDGGREFF	TRBD2	TRBV7-2	TRBJ2-1	few